A selection of T cell receptor beta chains follows, all from one sample in a study of response to subunit inactivated influenza vaccine. One entry per CDR3 protein results from TCRdb running MiXCR on the RT-PCR reads. The sample lists about 500,000 distinct CDR3 sequences, approximately 15% occurring once. The material was CD4+ T cells sorted from PBMCs, obtained around 25 months after vaccination. The receptor source for this set is a man between 50 and 75 years old who received an inactivated influenza vaccine. Both conserved end residues are trimmed from each CDR3.

>TRBJ1-2|TRBV6-2/TRBV6-3
ASSYSVPRDGYT
>TRBJ2-1|TRBV28
ASRKGQGARHEQF
>TRBJ1-6|TRBV30
AWSPGRWNPLH
>TRBJ1-4|TRBV20-1
SANEGGGEKLF
>TRBJ1-2|TRBV7-2
ASSLEGTGYGYT
>TRBJ2-3|TRBV7-2
ASSWNRVEDTQY
>TRBJ1-5|TRBV19
ASSIGPGWSSNQPQH
>TRBJ2-5|TRBV6-1
ASREKQPREETQY
>TRBJ2-7|TRBV20-1
SAGERGWGYEQY
>TRBJ2-7|TRBV20-1
SASYRAGYEQY
>TRBJ2-1|TRBV19
ATRGDLLTPNEQF
>TRBJ1-1|TRBV6-1
ASNDDWTENTEAF
>TRBJ1-2|TRBV4-2
ASTQSFSLGYT
>TRBJ2-5|TRBV6-2/TRBV6-3
ASRPTSGRWETQY
>TRBJ1-2|TRBV7-2
ASSLSQPYYGYT
>TRBJ2-1|TRBV5-1
ASSLETSLNEQF
>TRBJ2-7|TRBV6-1
ASSEAGGSYEQY
>TRBJ2-7|TRBV20-1
SATRAVSRDYEQY
>TRBJ2-7|TRBV7-2
ASSLPGYYEQY
>TRBJ1-2|TRBV6-5
ASSSREEGYGYT
>TRBJ2-7|TRBV4-2
ASSQNSGRKSYEQY
>TRBJ1-6|TRBV20-1
SASSGGLNSPLH
>TRBJ1-5|TRBV12-3/TRBV12-4
ASSPRQGGPRAQH
>TRBJ2-7|TRBV14
ASSRFDSGEQY
>TRBJ2-1|TRBV7-9
ASSYGLAGGNNEQF
>TRBJ1-5|TRBV7-2
ASSLAEVRQPQH
>TRBJ2-1|TRBV3-1
ASSHPISSYNEQF
>TRBJ1-5|TRBV10-3
AISESDSNQPQH
>TRBJ1-5|TRBV20-1
SASGEGEPQH
>TRBJ2-7|TRBV20-1
SAISGLAGSYAQY
>TRBJ2-1|TRBV7-2
ASSQMSYNEQF
>TRBJ2-1|TRBV4-2
ASSQGGGGNYNEQF
>TRBJ2-2|TRBV9
ASSPRHANTGELF
>TRBJ2-7|TRBV12-3/TRBV12-4
ASSLFGALGEQY
>TRBJ1-5|TRBV20-1
SAGAGSNQPQH
>TRBJ2-1|TRBV29-1
SGRDRGPEF
>TRBJ1-6|TRBV30
AWSPQGTGSPLH
>TRBJ2-1|TRBV20-1
SASGLAEVREQF
>TRBJ2-1|TRBV5-5
ASSLTRRSGHNEQF
>TRBJ1-1|TRBV11-2
ASSLEGMITEAF
>TRBJ1-4|TRBV7-2
ASSFMGGNEKLF
>TRBJ2-1|TRBV2
ASTPDGLSYNEQF
>TRBJ1-1|TRBV7-8
ASSLSSANTEAF
>TRBJ2-3|TRBV6-1
ASRQQGIYTDTQY
>TRBJ2-7|TRBV20-1
SADNGITAHEQY
>TRBJ2-4|TRBV20-1
SAQLAKNIQY
>TRBJ2-5|TRBV4-3
ASSQERTTSGTQY
>TRBJ2-1|TRBV7-2
ASSPGLAGGEQF
>TRBJ2-1|TRBV20-1
SARDLLGSYNEQF